This T cell receptor beta chain was recorded in a study of response to subunit inactivated influenza vaccine. This clonotype was recorded many times. Its antigen remains unknown. Study-level points and caveats: Few additional T cells are recruited per seasonal influenza vaccination, authors suggested.

The CDR3 length is 15 residues. V shed 7 bases, J shed 4 bases, and the junction held 12 bases outside the gene matches. Germline V gene sequence: CDR1 MDHEN, CDR2 SYDVKM. TCRdb processed the RT-PCR reads anew with MiXCR; each CDR3 protein has one entry. The table shows hundreds of thousands of distinct CDR3 sequences, with less than 8% occurring only once. The sequence came from a man between 50 and 70 years old who received an inactivated influenza vaccine. The specimen comprised PBMCs from blood, sampled about 23 months after vaccination. The chain carries TRBV28 and TRBJ2-7; 8 bases fit TRBD1. This CDR3 is CASNSPRGRTYEQYF. The CDR3 DNA sequence: TGTGCCAGCAACTCCCCCAGGGGGCGGACATACGAGCAGTACTTC.